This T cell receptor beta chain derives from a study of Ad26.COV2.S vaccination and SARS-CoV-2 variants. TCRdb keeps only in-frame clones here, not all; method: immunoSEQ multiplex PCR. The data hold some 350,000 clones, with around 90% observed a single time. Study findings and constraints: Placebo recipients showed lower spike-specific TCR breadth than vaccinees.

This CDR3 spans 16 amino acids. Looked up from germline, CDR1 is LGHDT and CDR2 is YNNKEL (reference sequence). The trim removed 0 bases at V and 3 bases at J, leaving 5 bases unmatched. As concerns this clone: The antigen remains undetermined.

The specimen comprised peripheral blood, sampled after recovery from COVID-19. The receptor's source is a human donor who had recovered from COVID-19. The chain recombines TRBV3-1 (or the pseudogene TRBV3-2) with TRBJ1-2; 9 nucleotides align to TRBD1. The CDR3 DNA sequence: TGTGCCAGCAGCCAAGAGCTACAGGGGGCAGACTATGGCTACACCTTC. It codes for CASSQELQGADYGYTF.